This TCR beta chain was sequenced during a study of control samples from healthy donors and cancer patients. Measured with immunoSEQ multiplex PCR; TCRdb has only the in-frame clones, and not every one. This table has 90,000 to 150,000 clones, approximately 88% appearing once. The V end was cut by 4 bases, the J end by 2 bases, with 11 bases between. Germline lookup yields CDR1 MGHRA and CDR2 YSYEKL. The CDR3 extends over 14 amino acids. The sequenced material came from blood. The chain recombines TRBV4-1 with TRBJ1-2; D ambiguous. This receptor was identified in a man in his forties or fifties in good health. The CDR3 loop is CASSLREGNYGYTF. The CDR3 DNA sequence: TGCGCCAGCAGCCTAAGGGAGGGAAACTATGGCTACACCTTC.